The present T cell receptor beta chain was sequenced within a study of lymphopenia after photon versus proton radiotherapy. Germline V gene data show CDR1 as MNHEY and CDR2 as SVGAGI. CDR3 length equals 15 residues. V was pared by 5 bases and J by 4 bases, with 8 bases of the junction left unmatched. Assay used: immunoSEQ multiplex PCR; TCRdb lists only in-frame clones, some missing. In the table there are around 160,000 clones, less than 90% of which are singletons. The material was peripheral blood, obtained from a patient treated with photon-based radiotherapy. This chain connects TRBV6-5 to TRBJ1-5; 7 bases map to TRBD1. This TCR derives from a man in his forties or fifties with gastric cancer. The CDR3 DNA sequence: TGTGCCAGCAGTCAATCGCCGGGACAGAATCAGCCCCAGCATTTT. As protein: CASSQSPGQNQPQHF.